What follows are 17 T cell receptor beta chains derived from one specimen sequenced in a study of CD8+ T cells in alopecia areata (dated by TCRdb to between 2018 and 2020). What this sample's time point label stands for: baseline before oral tofacitinib. Libraries were built with the immunoSEQ multiplex PCR assay. RNA was extracted from all samples and reverse transcribed into cDNA as template for TCR sequencing. TCRdb limited this immuneACCESS table to in-frame rearrangements with V and J called. A share of clones is missing; checked studies link under half to unresolved V genes, and the rest is unexplained. A total of around 140,000 clones appear in this sample, over 70% of them only once. Approximately 15% of the sample rests with the top ten. Material: CD8+ T cells sorted from blood, obtained at week 0. The receptors here all came from a human donor with alopecia areata.

V usage is TRBV27 and J usage is TRBJ2-5; perhaps D is TRBD1 or TRBD2 (5 bases each). This CDR3 comprises 15 residues. CDR1 and CDR2 (germline): MNHEY, SMNVEV (reference sequence). V lost 0 bases and J 5 bases, leaving 13 bases between the germline ends. CDR3 coding DNA: TGTGCCAGCAGTTTATCTTGGGACCTTAGGGAGACCCAGTACTTC. Its protein product is CASSLSWDLRETQYF.

The chain employs TRBV6-1 and TRBJ2-5; either TRBD1 or TRBD2 may fit D (6 bases each). This CDR3 is built from 16 residues. V was pared by 4 bases and J by 1 base, with 16 bases between. Per germline, CDR1 MNHNS and CDR2 SASEGT. The CDR3 DNA sequence: TGTGCCAGCAGTGGTTTCGTGGGGGGCCTCCAAGAGACCCAGTACTTC. Translation: CASSGFVGGLQETQYF.

The chain carries TRBV9 and TRBJ1-2, with D possibly being TRBD1 (5 bases). V lost 9 bases to trimming and J lost 6 bases, with 12 bases between them. Looked up from germline, CDR1 is SGDLS and CDR2 is YYNGEE. This CDR3 region has 11 residues. The CDR3 nucleotides read TGTGCCACATCCCGGGGCCATGGCTACACCTTC. It codes for CATSRGHGYTF.

This clone was recorded only once. The chain joins TRBV5-1 to TRBJ2-1; possibly TRBD2 for D (6 bases). Trimming took off 1 base at V and 10 bases at J, with 12 bases between the two ends. The CDR3 extends over 13 amino acids. CDR1 is SGHRS, CDR2 YFSETQ, per germline. CDR3 residues: CASSLPGAPEQFF. CDR3 bases: TGCGCCAGCAGCTTGCCGGGAGCCCCCGAGCAGTTCTTC.

The CDR3: CAWSLLLESYEQYF. The CDR3 nucleotides are TGTGCCTGGAGTCTCCTTCTGGAGTCCTACGAGCAGTACTTC. The V call is TRBV30, the J call TRBJ2-7; D gene uncertain. CDR1 and CDR2 (germline): GTSNPN, SVGIG (reference sequence). The CDR3 totals 14 residues. Trimming cost V 2 bases and J 1 base, with 12 bases left between them.

A few counts support this clone. This chain connects TRBV7-3 to TRBJ2-7; 8 bases agree with TRBD1. V gave up 4 bases and J gave up 5 bases; unmatched junction bases: 4. CDR1 SGHTA and CDR2 FQGTGA come from the germline V gene. The CDR3 has 13 residues. In DNA form, the CDR3 reads TGTGCCAGCAGCTCAATGACAGGGGACGAGCAGTACTTC. Its protein product is CASSSMTGDEQYF.

This chain links TRBV27 with TRBJ1-1; 9 positions agree with TRBD1. Germline V gene lookup returns CDR1 MNHEY and CDR2 SMNVEV (reference sequence). The junction had 8 bases not matched to a gene; V was cut back by 5 bases and J by 4 bases. The CDR3 sequence is 15 residues long. The CDR3 loop reads CASSAGQGSVTEAFF. CDR3 coding DNA: TGTGCCAGCAGTGCGGGACAGGGTTCGGTCACTGAAGCTTTCTTT.

With regard to this clone: Other DNA sequences in the same sample also yield this CDR3. The rearrangement joins TRBV30 to TRBJ2-2; the D is unclear. V dropped 2 bases and J dropped 4 bases, with 5 bases sitting between them. The germline gives CDR1 GTSNPN, CDR2 SVGIG (reference sequence). This CDR3 is 12 amino acids long. The CDR3 sequence is CAWSLGTGELFF. As DNA, the CDR3 is TGTGCCTGGAGTTTAGGCACCGGGGAGCTGTTTTTT.

This chain connects TRBV2 to TRBJ2-7; 9 bases are a match to TRBD1. There are 15 residues in the CDR3. Germline values: CDR1 SNHLY, CDR2 FYNNEI. Trimming removed 1 base from V and 1 base from J; junction bases left unmatched: 2. The CDR3 DNA sequence: TGTGCCAGCAGTGAAGGACAGGGGGAGTCCTACGAGCAGTACTTC. It codes for CASSEGQGESYEQYF.

The rearrangement links TRBV4-1 to TRBJ2-7; 7 bases are a match to TRBD1. V gave up 0 bases and J gave up 3 bases; unmatched junction bases: 11. The CDR3 runs 17 residues. Germline V lookup: CDR1 MGHRA, CDR2 YSYEKL. The CDR3 here is CASSQEGTGTVVYEQYF. The CDR3 DNA reads TGCGCCAGCAGCCAAGAAGGCACCGGGACAGTTGTCTACGAGCAGTACTTC.

This clone has a handful of counts. The chain carries TRBV27 and TRBJ2-1, with a tentative D call TRBD2 (7 bases). CDR1 MNHEY and CDR2 SMNVEV come from the germline V gene (reference sequence). V was clipped by 5 bases and J by 4 bases, with 24 bases between them. The CDR3 length is 18 residues. In DNA form, the CDR3 reads TGTGCCAGCAGTCTACAGGGTCGAGGGCTAGCGGAGTACAATGAGCAGTTCTTC. Amino acids: CASSLQGRGLAEYNEQFF.

The V gene is TRBV27, the J gene TRBJ2-7, with D tentatively TRBD2 (5 bases). V was pared by 0 bases and J by 6 bases, with 18 bases between. CDR3 size: 16 residues. The germline gives CDR1 MNHEY, CDR2 SMNVEV (reference sequence). CDR3 sequence (DNA): TGTGCCAGCAGTTTATCGGTGACGGGCCCTCGGGGCGAGCAGTACTTC. Translation: CASSLSVTGPRGEQYF.

The chain joins TRBV7-3 to TRBJ2-4; perhaps TRBD1 as D (5 bases). The ends were cut back, 8 bases at V and 5 bases at J, with 16 bases in the middle. This CDR3 comprises 14 residues. Germline V CDR1 and CDR2: SGHTA, FQGTGA. The CDR3 DNA is TGTGCCAGCTCATACTTTCAAGGGGAAAACATTCAGTACTTC. Amino acids: CASSYFQGENIQYF.

This chain joins TRBV6-5 and TRBJ1-2; D not certain. Germline loops: CDR1 MNHEY, CDR2 SVGAGI. V lost 10 bases and J 8 bases, leaving 17 bases between the germline ends. The CDR3 has 12 residues. The CDR3 sequence: CATADGSGGYTF. CDR3 in DNA: TGTGCCACCGCGGACGGATCTGGGGGCTACACCTTC.

V and J are TRBV5-5 and TRBJ2-2, with D maybe TRBD1 (6 bases). CDR1 and CDR2 (germline): SGHKS, YYEKEE (reference sequence). The CDR3 extends over 16 amino acids. Trimming left V 0 bases short and J 1 base short, with 10 bases between. CDR3: CASSLAWTENTGELFF. The CDR3 nucleotides are TGTGCCAGCAGCTTGGCCTGGACAGAGAACACCGGGGAGCTGTTTTTT.

The DNA of the CDR3 is TGTGCCAGCAGCCAAGCCTATAGCGGTACCTACGAGCAGTACTTC. It encodes CASSQAYSGTYEQYF. The genes are TRBV7-8 and TRBJ2-7; a possible D gene is TRBD2 (6 bases). The CDR3 totals 15 residues. The germline V and J ends were trimmed by 5 bases and 2 bases, with 16 bases remaining between them. Germline V lookup: CDR1 SGHVS, CDR2 FQNEAQ.

This clone was seen only once. The chain joins TRBV7-6 to TRBJ1-1; D possibly corresponds to TRBD1 (6 bases). Looked up from germline, CDR1 is SGHVS and CDR2 is FNYEAQ. V was cut by 5 bases and J by 0 bases, with 10 bases left in between. This CDR3 comprises 14 residues. The DNA for the CDR3 is TGTGCCAGCAGCACGACAGGATTGAACACTGAAGCTTTCTTT. Protein product: CASSTTGLNTEAFF.